The 32 T cell receptor beta chains listed next were all sequenced from one sample in a study of response to subunit inactivated influenza vaccine. From the RT-PCR reads, TCRdb called clonotypes with MiXCR, one entry per CDR3 protein. Here the sample spans 550,000 to 800,000 distinct CDR3 sequences, over 11% being singletons. The sequences come from PBMCs from blood, collected around 15 days before vaccination. These receptors came from a man in his forties or fifties who received an inactivated influenza vaccine.

V is TRBV7-2 and J is TRBJ1-2, with TRBD1 identical over 9 bases. From germline, CDR1 is SGHTA and CDR2 FQGNSA. The CDR3 has 15 residues. V lost 2 bases, J lost 6 bases, and 7 bases stayed unmatched. The CDR3 loop reads CASSLFGQGNDGYTF. For the CDR3, the DNA is TGTGCCAGCAGCTTATTCGGACAGGGGAACGATGGCTACACCTTC. The variable domain in full, with the rest retrieved from reference TRBV7-2 and TRBJ1-2, is GAGVSQSPSNKVTEKGKDVELRCDPISGHTALYWYRQSLGQGLEFLIYFQGNSAPDKSGLPSDRFSAERTGGSVSTLTIQRTQQEDSAVYLCASSLFGQGNDGYTFGSGTRLTVV.

In this sample, this clonotype turned up a few times. The chain joins TRBV7-9 to TRBJ1-2; 7 nucleotides line up with TRBD1. Looked up from germline, CDR1 is SEHNR and CDR2 is FQNEAQ (reference sequence). The CDR3 covers 12 residues. Germline trimming cut 6 bases from V and 5 bases from J; bases unmatched to any gene: 3. The DNA for the CDR3 is TGTGCCAGCAGGATACAGGGGTATGGCTACACCTTC. It codes for CASRIQGYGYTF.

This clonotype showed up just a few times. The chain recombines TRBV10-3 with TRBJ2-1; TRBD1 aligns across 9 bases. Germline assignment: CDR1 ENHRY and CDR2 SYGVKD. V shed 3 bases and J 8 bases; nucleotides not matched to a gene: 5. The CDR3 has 14 amino acids. CDR3 loop: CAISDTGGGDEQFF. CDR3 DNA sequence: TGTGCCATCAGTGATACAGGGGGCGGGGATGAGCAGTTCTTC.

The rearrangement uses TRBV4-2 and TRBJ1-2; D may be TRBD1 (5 bases). With 0 bases removed from V and 3 bases from J, the gap between germline ends came to 11 bases. Germline lookup yields CDR1 LGHNA and CDR2 YNFKEQ. This CDR3 comprises 15 residues. The chain's CDR3 is CASSQDGQGDYGYTF. The DNA of the CDR3 is TGTGCCAGCAGCCAAGATGGGCAGGGAGACTATGGCTACACCTTC.

V is TRBV12-3 or TRBV12-4 and J is TRBJ1-1; D is unresolved. Deletions cut 5 bases from V and 2 bases from J, with 15 bases between. This CDR3 has 15 residues. In DNA, the CDR3 is TGTGCCAGCAGTATTCGACTTTCACCAAACACTGAAGCTTTCTTT. Translated: CASSIRLSPNTEAFF.

This clonotype was seen a handful of times. The chain links TRBV28 to TRBJ1-1; D may be TRBD1 (6 bases). V was clipped by 3 bases and J by 1 base, with 12 bases between them. Per the germline V gene, CDR1 is MDHEN and CDR2 is SYDVKM. The CDR3 contains 15 residues. CDR3 loop: CASSLGGRPNTEAFF. In DNA form, the CDR3 reads TGTGCCAGCAGTTTGGGGGGCCGCCCGAACACTGAAGCTTTCTTT.

At least ten counts were recorded for this clonotype. The CDR3 protein is CASSYSFGGYNEQFF. The CDR3 DNA reads as TGTGCCAGCAGTTACTCTTTCGGGGGTTACAATGAGCAGTTCTTC. The rearrangement links TRBV6-5 to TRBJ2-1; D may be TRBD2 (6 bases). The germline V gene encodes CDR1 MNHEY and CDR2 SVGAGI. The V end lost 0 bases, the J end lost 4 bases, and 10 bases lay between the germline ends. This CDR3 region has 15 residues.

The chain joins TRBV12-3 or TRBV12-4 to TRBJ2-2; no clear D gene. V was pared by 5 bases and J by 9 bases, with 16 bases between. CDR3 length equals 14 residues. CDR3 sequence: CASSPPVEVRELFF. The CDR3 bases are TGTGCCAGCAGTCCCCCGGTCGAGGTGAGGGAGCTGTTTTTT.

This clonotype has a count of ten or more. V gene TRBV29-1 combines with J gene TRBJ2-3, with 10 bases aligning to TRBD2. V was pared by 1 base and J by 2 bases, with 6 bases of the junction left unmatched. The CDR3 is 16 residues long. CDR1 is SQVTM, CDR2 ANQGSEA, per germline. The CDR3 DNA reads TGCAGCGTTGAAGCGACCCTAGCGGGAGACACAGATACGCAGTATTTT. As protein: CSVEATLAGDTDTQYF.

The gene calls are TRBV3-1 and TRBJ2-5; 9 bases map to TRBD1. J lost 4 bases, V lost 1 base, and 4 bases had no gene match. The CDR3 has 15 amino acids. Germline values: CDR1 LGHDT, CDR2 YNNKEL (reference sequence). The CDR3 loop is CASSQATGGRETQYF. CDR3 DNA: TGTGCCAGCAGCCAAGCAACAGGGGGCCGAGAGACCCAGTACTTC.

This clonotype appeared once. This clone may be a read error of a much larger clone one base away. The chain has TRBV3-1 and TRBJ2-1; TRBD2 aligns across 14 bases. V trimming: 4 bases; J trimming: 10 bases; junction bases outside the gene matches: 6. The CDR3 totals 15 residues. Germline V lookup: CDR1 LGHDT, CDR2 YNNKEL (reference sequence). The chain's CDR3 is CASSPGLAGVKEQFF. As DNA, the CDR3 is TGTGCCAGCAGCCCGGGACTAGCGGGAGTTAAGGAGCAGTTCTTC.

V usage is TRBV4-1 and J usage is TRBJ2-1; TRBD2 matches at 9 bases. Germline V gene data show CDR1 as MGHRA and CDR2 as YSYEKL. J gave up 2 bases and V 6 bases, and 5 bases lay outside the gene matches. The CDR3 is made up of 15 amino acids. The CDR3 is CASRTVAGAYNEQFF. The DNA for the CDR3 is TGCGCCAGCAGAACGGTAGCGGGGGCCTACAATGAGCAGTTCTTC.

The V call is TRBV29-1, the J call TRBJ2-5, with TRBD2 identical over 9 bases. The CDR3 has 15 amino acids. Germline-derived CDR1 and CDR2 are SQVTM and ANQGSEA. The V and J ends lost 4 bases and 4 bases, in that order; junction bases with no gene match: 10. CDR3 DNA sequence: TGCAGCGTTGGGGGGGGACTAGCCCACGGAGAGACCCAGTACTTC. Amino acids: CSVGGGLAHGETQYF.

This clonotype was observed a handful of times. The chain carries TRBV20-1 and TRBJ2-1; no clear D. V was pared by 2 bases and J by 1 base, with 6 bases between. Germline V gene sequence: CDR1 DFQATT, CDR2 SNEGSKA (reference sequence). The CDR3 contains 13 residues. CDR3 sequence reads: CSARSPSYNEQFF. Written as DNA, the CDR3 is TGCAGTGCTAGATCTCCGTCCTACAATGAGCAGTTCTTC.

The chain links TRBV15 to TRBJ2-7, with TRBD1 identical over 9 bases. The CDR3 extends over 15 amino acids. Looked up from germline, CDR1 is LNHNV and CDR2 is YYDKDF (reference sequence). V gave up 4 bases and J gave up 1 base; unmatched junction bases: 5. In DNA form, the CDR3 reads TGTGCCACCAGCATACGGACAGGGGCGTCCTACGAGCAGTACTTC. Translating gives CATSIRTGASYEQYF.

This clonotype was observed at least ten times. The chain links TRBV20-1 to TRBJ2-1; the D gene could be TRBD1 or TRBD2 (6 bases each). The germline CDR1 and CDR2 sequences are DFQATT and SNEGSKA (reference sequence). The CDR3 runs to 13 residues. V lost 5 bases and J 9 bases, leaving 17 bases between the germline ends. CDR3 loop: CSAPSYGGSEQFF. The CDR3 DNA follows: TGCAGTGCTCCATCCTACGGGGGCAGTGAGCAGTTCTTC.

This chain connects TRBV9 to TRBJ2-5; D may correspond to TRBD1 or TRBD2 (6 bases each). Trimming shortened V by 4 bases and J by 3 bases, and 13 bases separated the two germline ends. The germline V gene has CDR1 SGDLS and CDR2 YYNGEE. The CDR3 covers 14 residues. The DNA for the CDR3 is TGTGCCAGCAGCCAAGGGGGGACCGAAGAGACCCAGTACTTC. Translated, it gives CASSQGGTEETQYF.

V gene TRBV20-1 combines with J gene TRBJ1-2; no firm D call. The CDR3 totals 13 residues. V was trimmed by 0 bases and J by 2 bases, leaving 7 bases between them. Germline CDR1 and CDR2: DFQATT and SNEGSKA (reference sequence). CDR3 sequence: CSARDPRNYGYTF. In DNA, the CDR3 is TGCAGTGCTAGAGATCCGAGGAACTATGGCTACACCTTC.

This clonotype occurred a few times. The V call is TRBV6-1, the J call TRBJ1-1, with D tentatively TRBD1 (5 bases). This CDR3 is built from 15 residues. Germline-derived CDR1 and CDR2 are MNHNS and SASEGT. Trimming removed 8 bases from V and 1 base from J, with 17 bases in between. CDR3 bases: TGTGCCAGCGGGTGGCAGGGCATAAAGAACACTGAAGCTTTCTTT. Protein: CASGWQGIKNTEAFF.

This rearrangement joins TRBV12-3 or TRBV12-4 to TRBJ2-2; D is ambiguous. Trimming left V 5 bases short and J 1 base short, with 8 bases between. There are 14 residues in the CDR3. The CDR3 DNA sequence: TGTGCCAGCAGTCACTACTTGAACACCGGGGAGCTGTTTTTT. Translated, it gives CASSHYLNTGELFF.

At least ten counts were recorded for this clonotype. The rearrangement links TRBV4-2 to TRBJ2-5; unclear D gene. Germline V gene data show CDR1 as LGHNA and CDR2 as YNFKEQ. The CDR3 runs to 15 residues. Trimming left V 4 bases short and J 0 bases short, with 12 bases between. The CDR3 loop is CASSRGDTNQETQYF. In DNA, the CDR3 is TGTGCCAGCAGCCGAGGAGACACCAACCAAGAGACCCAGTACTTC.

In this sample, this clonotype turned up a few times. The chain is built from TRBV5-5 and TRBJ1-1; D is ambiguous. This CDR3 comprises 14 residues. Germline V lookup: CDR1 SGHKS, CDR2 YYEKEE (reference sequence). Trimming took off 0 bases at V and 10 bases at J, with 16 bases between the two ends. CDR3 bases: TGTGCCAGCAGCTTGGTTGGCAGCGCCAGAGGAGCTTTCTTT. Translation gives CASSLVGSARGAFF. The full variable domain, completed using reference TRBV5-5 and TRBJ1-1, is DAGVTQSPTHLIKTRGQQVTLRCSPISGHKSVSWYQQVLGQGPQFIFQYYEKEERGRGNFPDRFSARQFPNYSSELNVNALLLGDSALYLCASSLVGSARGAFFGQGTRLTVV.

This clonotype has a handful of counts. The chain links TRBV7-2 to TRBJ2-7; perhaps TRBD1 as D (6 bases). Germline V gene lookup returns CDR1 SGHTA and CDR2 FQGNSA. V lost 0 bases, J lost 6 bases, and 12 bases lay in between. This CDR3 spans 14 amino acids. Here the CDR3 reads CASSLARGSREQYF. The CDR3 region has the DNA TGTGCCAGCAGCTTAGCTAGGGGGTCGCGCGAGCAGTACTTC. The variable domain in full, with the rest retrieved from reference TRBV7-2 and TRBJ2-7, is GAGVSQSPSNKVTEKGKDVELRCDPISGHTALYWYRQSLGQGLEFLIYFQGNSAPDKSGLPSDRFSAERTGGSVSTLTIQRTQQEDSAVYLCASSLARGSREQYFGPGTRLTVT.

The gene calls are TRBV5-5 and TRBJ1-3; 8 positions match TRBD1. Germline V gives CDR1 SGHKS, CDR2 YYEKEE (reference sequence). The J segment lost 1 base and the V segment lost 4 bases, leaving 10 bases of the junction unmatched. The CDR3 runs 17 residues. The CDR3 spells CASSVGTGTGSGNTIYF. For the CDR3, the DNA is TGTGCCAGCAGCGTGGGAACCGGGACAGGTTCTGGAAACACCATATATTTT.

In the case of this clonotype: Mismatch with germline at one junction end may stem from a read error. The chain has TRBV4-3 and TRBJ2-2, with 9 bases aligning to TRBD2. The V gene's germline CDR1 is LGHNA and CDR2 YSLEER. CDR3 length equals 16 residues. CDR3 DNA sequence: TGCGCCAGCAGCCGCGGCGGGGGGGCGAACTCCGGGGAGCTGTTTTTT. Its protein product is CASSRGGGANSGELFF.

The chain combines TRBV29-1 with TRBJ2-3, with 8 bases lining up with TRBD2. CDR3 length equals 13 residues. The V segment lost 5 bases and the J segment 2 bases; nucleotides outside the gene matches: 3. From germline, CDR1 is SQVTM and CDR2 ANQGSEA. CDR3 DNA sequence: TGCAGCGTTCGAGCGGGGGCCACAGATACGCAGTATTTT. Translation gives CSVRAGATDTQYF.

This clonotype showed up many times. The genes are TRBV20-1 and TRBJ2-7; D could derive from TRBD1 or TRBD2 (5 bases each). The V end was cut by 3 bases, the J end by 3 bases, with 18 bases between. The CDR3 has 15 residues. Germline lookup yields CDR1 DFQATT and CDR2 SNEGSKA (reference sequence). The CDR3 is CSARFWGSSNYEQYF. The CDR3 region has the DNA TGCAGTGCTAGGTTCTGGGGGTCTTCCAACTACGAGCAGTACTTC.

This rearrangement joins TRBV7-9 to TRBJ2-3; D gene uncertain. Deletions cut 1 base from V and 1 base from J, with 12 bases between. The length of the CDR3 is 16 residues. CDR1 is SEHNR, CDR2 FQNEAQ, per germline (reference sequence). CDR3 sequence: CASSLGNPAGTDTQYF. CDR3 sequence (DNA): TGTGCCAGCAGCTTAGGGAACCCCGCTGGCACAGATACGCAGTATTTT. The variable domain in full, with the rest retrieved from reference TRBV7-9 and TRBJ2-3, is DTGVSQNPRHKITKRGQNVTFRCDPISEHNRLYWYRQTLGQGPEFLTYFQNEAQLEKSRLLSDRFSAERPKGSFSTLEIQRTEQGDSAMYLCASSLGNPAGTDTQYFGPGTRLTVL.

The chain combines TRBV7-8 with TRBJ2-3; D is possibly TRBD2 (6 bases). Trimming removed 4 bases at V and 2 bases at J, with 13 bases between. In germline, CDR1 is SGHVS, CDR2 FQNEAQ. The CDR3 has 15 residues. The CDR3 DNA reads TGTGCCAGCAGCTCCCTTGCGGGAAACACAGATACGCAGTATTTT. It yields the protein CASSSLAGNTDTQYF.

The sample holds many counts of this clonotype. The V and J genes are TRBV12-3 or TRBV12-4 and TRBJ2-1; D remains ambiguous. Trimming cost V 0 bases and J 3 bases, with 3 bases left between them. The CDR3 runs to 13 residues. The CDR3 spells CASSLAVYNEQFF. In DNA form, the CDR3 reads TGTGCCAGCAGTTTAGCAGTCTACAATGAGCAGTTCTTC.

This chain uses TRBV28 with TRBJ1-6; D is unresolved. This CDR3 is 14 amino acids long. Trimming took 7 bases from V and 6 from J, leaving 13 bases between them. The germline V gene encodes CDR1 MDHEN and CDR2 SYDVKM. The CDR3 sequence: CASTLVVINSPLHF. Here the CDR3 DNA reads TGTGCCAGCACCTTGGTGGTGATTAATTCACCCCTCCACTTT.

The chain uses TRBV10-3 and TRBJ2-6; 11 bases are shared with TRBD1. CDR1 is ENHRY and CDR2 is SYGVKD in the germline V gene. With V trimmed by 7 bases and J by 0 bases, 2 bases remained unmatched. The CDR3 contains 16 residues. The CDR3 nucleotides are TGTGCCATCAAGGGACAGGGGGACTCTGGGGCCAACGTCCTGACTTTC. Amino acid sequence: CAIKGQGDSGANVLTF.